A single sample is the source of the 9 T cell receptor beta chains below, sequenced in a study of cytomegalovirus exposure and HLA in healthy donors (dated by TCRdb to about 2017). Libraries were constructed by the immunoSEQ multiplex PCR assay. For the multiplex PCR, a mixture combining 60 forward primers for TCR Vbeta segments and 13 reverse primers for TCR Jbeta segments was used. The table was pulled from immuneACCESS by TCRdb, which kept in-frame rearrangements only. Such tables lose some clones; where checked, under half of the loss comes from unresolved V genes, and the rest has no known cause. The sample contains 150,000 to 200,000 clones, roughly 72% of them found a single time. The ten top clones hold 1% of the sample. Sequencing was done on a sample of PBMCs. The receptors were gathered from a woman aged 40 to 50 in good health and CMV-seronegative.

The CDR3 bases are TGTGCCAGCAGTTTGGAGGGGGCGGGGGAAAAACTGTTTTTT. It codes for CASSLEGAGEKLFF. The chain carries TRBV28 and TRBJ1-4; 7 bases map to TRBD1. The CDR3 consists of 14 residues. Germline assignment: CDR1 MDHEN and CDR2 SYDVKM. J gave up 8 bases and V 3 bases, and 6 bases lay outside the gene matches.

The rearrangement links TRBV29-1 to TRBJ2-5; D possibly corresponds to TRBD2 (5 bases). CDR1 is SQVTM, CDR2 ANQGSEA, per germline. The CDR3 is made up of 15 amino acids. Trimming shortened V by 5 bases and J by 4 bases, and 20 bases separated the two germline ends. CDR3 residues: CSVPGGGGMGETQYF. CDR3 sequence (DNA): TGCAGCGTTCCGGGCGGAGGAGGTATGGGAGAGACCCAGTACTTC.

This chain uses TRBV6-1 with TRBJ2-1; 7 bases align to TRBD1. The ends lost 8 bases at V and 7 bases at J; junction bases unmatched: 11. This CDR3 has 14 residues. CDR1 is MNHNS and CDR2 is SASEGT in the germline V gene. Written as DNA, the CDR3 is TGTGCCAGCCGAGGGAGACAGGGAAGGAATGAGCAGTTCTTC. Translated: CASRGRQGRNEQFF.

V gene TRBV10-3 combines with J gene TRBJ2-1; D is possibly TRBD2 (5 bases). The CDR3 loop spans 11 amino acids. Per the germline V gene, CDR1 is ENHRY and CDR2 is SYGVKD. The germline V and J ends were trimmed by 2 bases and 9 bases, with 5 bases remaining between them. The CDR3: CAISEGGEQFF. In DNA, the CDR3 is TGTGCCATCAGTGAGGGAGGTGAGCAGTTCTTC.

The chain couples TRBV9 to TRBJ2-7; 9 bases align to TRBD1. The V gene's germline CDR1 is SGDLS and CDR2 YYNGEE. V shed 2 bases, J shed 8 bases, and the junction held 8 bases outside the gene matches. CDR3 length: 14 amino acids. Here the CDR3 reads CASSVGTGKTQQYF. The CDR3, as DNA: TGTGCCAGCAGCGTCGGGACAGGGAAAACGCAGCAGTACTTC.

Only a few counts were recorded for this clone. V and J are TRBV19 and TRBJ2-3; D possibly corresponds to TRBD1 (6 bases). The CDR3 consists of 11 residues. Germline-derived CDR1 and CDR2 are LNHDA and SQIVND (reference sequence). The V and J ends lost 9 bases and 6 bases respectively, with 10 bases between them. DNA of the CDR3: TGTGCCAGCCAAGACAGGGATACGCAGTATTTT. Translation gives CASQDRDTQYF.

The V and J genes are TRBV9 and TRBJ1-2, with TRBD1 matching over 7 bases. J lost 6 bases, V lost 3 bases, and 8 bases had no gene match. Germline CDR1 SGDLS, CDR2 YYNGEE. The CDR3 contains 14 residues. CDR3: CASSADTGANGYTF. In DNA form, the CDR3 reads TGTGCCAGCAGCGCTGACACAGGGGCGAATGGCTACACCTTC.

The sample holds a few counts of this clone. The V and J genes are TRBV30 and TRBJ2-3; no definite D call. V was shortened by 1 base and J by 2 bases, with 13 bases between the two germline ends. CDR3 length equals 15 residues. Germline V gives CDR1 GTSNPN, CDR2 SVGIG (reference sequence). The CDR3, as DNA: TGTGCCTGGAGTGAGCCTCCCCGAGTCACAGATACGCAGTATTTT. Translated: CAWSEPPRVTDTQYF.

The J gene is TRBJ1-5, the V gene TRBV19, with D tentatively TRBD1 (6 bases). The CDR3 length is 14 residues. Germline CDR1 LNHDA, CDR2 SQIVND (reference sequence). Trimming stripped 3 bases from V and 4 bases from J, with 10 bases between. The CDR3 protein is CASSIGQGNQPQHF. In DNA form, the CDR3 reads TGTGCCAGTAGTATCGGGCAGGGGAATCAGCCCCAGCATTTT.